This T cell receptor (beta chain) was found in a study of OX40 agonist ivuxolimab in advanced cancers. Background on the study: Aged about 23 to 80 with a mean of 60 years, they were 82.7% male. Study-wide findings and caveats: Among some nonresponders, normalized T-cell clonal expansion was also low. At 0.1-3.0 mg/kg, partial responders had clonal expansion among the lowest observed. The expanded peripheral T cells' antigen specificity was not determined.

This clone was recorded a few times. Its matching antigen is unknown. The repertoire was sequenced with immunoSEQ multiplex PCR; TCRdb's copy has only in-frame clones and lacks some. This table holds about 22,000 clones, approximately 80% found once. V lost 4 bases and J lost 5; bases outside the gene matches: 1. The CDR3 consists of 13 residues. Germline CDR1 is SGHRS and CDR2 is YFSETQ. The source is an adult with an advanced solid tumor such as melanoma, head and neck, liver or kidney cancer. The chain is built from TRBV5-1 and TRBJ2-2; 8 positions agree with TRBD1. The sample here was CD4+ or CD8+ T cells sorted from blood, taken in a trial of the OX40 agonist ivuxolimab. This CDR3 is CASSDRGTGELFF. The CDR3 DNA reads as TGCGCCAGCAGCGACAGGGGTACCGGGGAGCTGTTTTTT.